The sequence of this T cell receptor beta chain was determined in a study of cytomegalovirus exposure and HLA in healthy donors. Points from the study as a whole: Subsequent analysis showed first-cohort TCR clusters tending to co-occur in some 120 validation repertoires. Many donors shared some public TCRs, even though most TCR sequences were rare.

Generated by immunoSEQ multiplex PCR, the TCRdb table keeps only in-frame clones and is missing some. The top ten clones hold approximately 3% of a sample with 110,000 or so clones, roughly 88% of them seen once. About this clone itself: Its cognate antigen is unknown.

The sequenced sample consisted of PBMCs. This clonotype was obtained from a young woman in good health and CMV-seronegative.

The CDR3 here is CATSARSGGAWDTQYF. The CDR3 region has the DNA TGTGCCACCAGCGCCAGAAGCGGGGGGGCGTGGGATACGCAGTATTTT. This sequence joins TRBV15 and TRBJ2-3; 10 bases are shared with TRBD2. J gave up 6 bases and V 5 bases, and 11 bases lay outside the gene matches. The CDR3 runs 16 residues. CDR1 LNHNV and CDR2 YYDKDF come from the germline V gene (reference sequence).